The rows below give T cell receptor beta chains drawn from one sample of a study of shared clonotypes between healthy human individuals. Assay used: immunoSEQ multiplex PCR; TCRdb lists only in-frame clones, some missing. The sample has around 450,000 clones; roughly 80% are singletons. Sequenced sample: PBMCs. The receptor set was obtained from a woman in her 40s in good health. Some clones in this sample may be carry-over from other donors' samples. Each CDR3 is given with its conserved first and last residue. A D gene is named only where the DNA matches it firmly. Size tells how often a clone was seen (once, few, many) or the class of an expanded clone, and some rows leave it out.

cdr3_length,clone_size,v_call,j_call,d_call,cdr3_nt,cdr3_aa
16,few,TRBV4-1,TRBJ1-1,TRBD1,TGCGCCAGCAGCCAAACCGGGACAGCGGAATACACTGAAGCTTTCTTT,CASSQTGTAEYTEAFF
15,-,TRBV15,TRBJ2-7,-,TGTGCCACCAGCAGAGATGGGGGAGAGTGGAACGAGCAGTACTTC,CATSRDGGEWNEQYF
13,-,TRBV19,TRBJ1-2,-,TGTGCCAGTAGAAGCAGGGCTAACTATGGCTACACCTTC,CASRSRANYGYTF
18,-,TRBV21-1,TRBJ2-2,-,TGTGCCAGCAGCACATTACCGCGGGGGGGACAGCGCACCGGGGAGCTGTTTTTT,CASSTLPRGGQRTGELFF
15,few,TRBV4-2,TRBJ2-5,-,TGTGCCAGCAGCCAATCACAGGGTTCCCAAGAGACCCAGTACTTC,CASSQSQGSQETQYF
14,few,TRBV2,TRBJ1-1,TRBD1,TGTGCCAGCAGTGTAAACAGGGGGAACACTGAAGCTTTCTTT,CASSVNRGNTEAFF
15,-,TRBV11-3,TRBJ2-5,-,TGTGCCAGCAGCCTCCACGGCAGGGCAGAAGAGACCCAGTACTTC,CASSLHGRAEETQYF
15,-,TRBV28,TRBJ2-3,TRBD2,TGTGCCAGCAGTCTAGCGGCCCGATGGACAGATACGCAGTATTTT,CASSLAARWTDTQYF
13,-,TRBV7-2,TRBJ2-3,-,TGTGCCAGCAGCTTAGCCAGGGAAAATACGCAGTATTTT,CASSLARENTQYF
14,-,TRBV29-1,TRBJ2-1,TRBD2,TGCAGCGTTGATGGGTCAGTAGCGGGAGGTCGGCAGTTCTTC,CSVDGSVAGGRQFF
15,-,TRBV25-1,TRBJ2-2,TRBD2,TGTGCCAGCAGAGGTCCCACGGGGGAGGGCGGGGAGCTGTTTTTT,CASRGPTGEGGELFF
16,-,TRBV11-2,TRBJ2-1,TRBD2,TGTGCCAGCAGCTTCACGGGGGGGAGCTCCTACAATGAGCAGTTCTTC,CASSFTGGSSYNEQFF
16,-,TRBV6-4,TRBJ2-3,TRBD2,TGTGCCAGCAGTGACTCCGCCGCGGGGGGCCCAGATACGCAGTATTTT,CASSDSAAGGPDTQYF
11,-,TRBV28,TRBJ2-1,-,TGTGCCAGCAGTTTACGACAAGAGCAGTTCTTC,CASSLRQEQFF
15,-,TRBV2,TRBJ2-5,-,TGTGCCAGCAGTAGCGAGGGGGGCTCGGAAGAGACCCAGTACTTC,CASSSEGGSEETQYF
13,-,TRBV2,TRBJ2-2,-,TGTGCCAGCTTTACAGGATACACCGGGGAGCTGTTTTTT,CASFTGYTGELFF
15,-,TRBV7-2,TRBJ2-7,TRBD2,TGTGCCAGCAGAATTATAGCGGGAGGTTGGTACGAGCAGTACTTC,CASRIIAGGWYEQYF
16,few,TRBV18,TRBJ2-7,-,TGTGCCAGCTCAGCCAACTCGAATGGACAGTTGGGCGAGCAGTACTTC,CASSANSNGQLGEQYF
15,-,TRBV28,TRBJ2-7,TRBD2,TGTGCCAGCAGTTTATCACTAGCGGGAACCTACGAGCAGTACTTC,CASSLSLAGTYEQYF
13,-,TRBV30,TRBJ2-2,-,TGTGCCTGGAGTAAGGCCCCGGCGGGGGAGCTGTTTTTT,CAWSKAPAGELFF
15,-,TRBV18,TRBJ2-3,-,TGTGCCAGCTCACGCCGGGGGAAAGGCACAGATACGCAGTATTTT,CASSRRGKGTDTQYF
16,few,TRBV6-1,TRBJ1-5,-,TGTGCCAGCAGTGAAACGGAGGGAGTTGGCAATCAGCCCCAGCATTTT,CASSETEGVGNQPQHF
15,-,TRBV5-1,TRBJ2-5,TRBD2,TGCGCCAGCAGCTTGGGGGGACTAGCGGGAGAGACCCAGTACTTC,CASSLGGLAGETQYF
15,-,TRBV29-1,TRBJ2-1,-,TGCAGCGTGTCCCGACCGTTGAGCTCCTACAATGAGCAGTTCTTC,CSVSRPLSSYNEQFF
15,-,TRBV19,TRBJ2-2,-,TGTGCCAGTAGTTACCGACAGGCGACCACCGGGGAGCTGTTTTTT,CASSYRQATTGELFF
15,once,TRBV19,TRBJ1-2,-,TGTGCCAGTAGTATGCCTGGGACATTGAACTATGGCTACACCTTC,CASSMPGTLNYGYTF
13,-,TRBV7-2,TRBJ2-3,-,TGTGCCAGCAGCCCTCGGCGCACAGATACGCAGTATTTT,CASSPRRTDTQYF
14,-,TRBV29-1,TRBJ2-1,-,TGCAGCGTGACTCCCGGTTTTGCGTACAATGAGCAGTTCTTC,CSVTPGFAYNEQFF
15,few,TRBV23-1,TRBJ1-2,TRBD1,TGCGCCAGCAGTCACCTGGACAGGGGGACCTATGGCTACACCTTC,CASSHLDRGTYGYTF
19,-,TRBV30,TRBJ2-3,TRBD1,TGTGCCTGGAGTGGGGTCCCGGGACAGGGCCTACTTAGCACAGATACGCAGTATTTT,CAWSGVPGQGLLSTDTQYF
15,few,TRBV7-8,TRBJ1-4,-,TGTGCCAGCAGCTCGGATACCGGGGTTAATGAAAAACTGTTTTTT,CASSSDTGVNEKLFF
17,-,TRBV4-3,TRBJ2-5,-,TGCGCCAGCAGCCAAGATCGGGTTCGGGGGACCCAAGAGACCCAGTACTTC,CASSQDRVRGTQETQYF
15,-,TRBV7-8,TRBJ2-2,TRBD2,TGTGCCAGCAGCTCGGTCGGGGGGAGTACCGGGGAGCTGTTTTTT,CASSSVGGSTGELFF
15,-,TRBV5-1,TRBJ1-5,-,TGCGCCAGCAGCTTGGATGGGGGTTGGAATCAGCCCCAGCATTTT,CASSLDGGWNQPQHF
16,-,TRBV28,TRBJ2-3,TRBD2,TGTGCCAGTTGGGACCGGGCTAGCGGGAGAACAGATACGCAGTATTTT,CASWDRASGRTDTQYF
16,-,TRBV18,TRBJ2-3,TRBD1,TGTGCCAGCTCACCTTTCGGGACAGGGGGCCCAGATACGCAGTATTTT,CASSPFGTGGPDTQYF
17,-,TRBV5-1,TRBJ2-2,TRBD2,TGCGCCAGCAGCTCACTAGCGGGAGGGACGAACACCGGGGAGCTGTTTTTT,CASSSLAGGTNTGELFF
14,-,TRBV7-6,TRBJ2-7,-,TGTGCCAGCAGCCCCCGGGGTGAGGGGTACGAGCAGTACTTC,CASSPRGEGYEQYF
12,once,TRBV11-2,TRBJ1-1,-,TGTGCCAGCAGCTTTCTCCAGGGTGAAGCTTTCTTT,CASSFLQGEAFF
15,-,TRBV6-1,TRBJ2-3,TRBD2,TGTGCCAGCAGTGAATCGGCTAGCGGCCCGGATACGCAGTATTTT,CASSESASGPDTQYF
11,-,TRBV27,TRBJ2-2,-,TGTGCCAGCAGGTCAACCGGGGAGCTGTTTTTT,CASRSTGELFF
13,-,TRBV29-1,TRBJ2-3,TRBD2,TGCAGCGTTGAAACTAGCGGGAGCTATACGCAGTATTTT,CSVETSGSYTQYF
13,-,TRBV28,TRBJ2-7,-,TGTGCCAGCTTGAACACCGGAACCTACGAGCAGTACTTC,CASLNTGTYEQYF
14,-,TRBV6-4,TRBJ2-1,TRBD2,TGTGCCAGCAGTGCCGTGGGGACTAGTGGTGAGCAGTTCTTC,CASSAVGTSGEQFF
16,-,TRBV28,TRBJ2-1,-,TGTGCCAGCAGTCTCGCCGGGGGAGTTAACTACAATGAGCAGTTCTTC,CASSLAGGVNYNEQFF
14,-,TRBV19,TRBJ2-1,TRBD2,TGTGCCAGTAGAGACGGACTAGCGGGAGTCGAGCAGTTCTTC,CASRDGLAGVEQFF
15,-,TRBV30,TRBJ1-2,-,TGTGCCTGGAGTAAGGCAGGCAGAGCCATCTATGGCTACACCTTC,CAWSKAGRAIYGYTF
15,-,TRBV27,TRBJ2-5,TRBD2,TGTGCCAGCAGTTTACTTGGGGGGGGTCGAGAGACCCAGTACTTC,CASSLLGGGRETQYF
14,-,TRBV23-1,TRBJ1-6,-,TGCGCCAGCAGTCCGGAGGTTTGGGTTTCACCCCTCCACTTT,CASSPEVWVSPLHF
14,once,TRBV7-2,TRBJ2-5,TRBD1,TGTGCCAGCAGCTTGGGGACAGGGGACGAGACCCAGTACTTC,CASSLGTGDETQYF
13,once,TRBV28,TRBJ1-4,-,TGTGCCAGCAGTCTTGCAACTAATGAAAAACTGTTTTTT,CASSLATNEKLFF
15,-,TRBV28,TRBJ1-6,-,TGTGCCAGCACCCCGTCGAGAGGGAGGAATTCACCCCTCCACTTT,CASTPSRGRNSPLHF
16,-,TRBV9,TRBJ2-7,TRBD2,TGTGCCAGCAGCGTAGATAGCGGGGGTAGCTCCTACGAGCAGTACTTC,CASSVDSGGSSYEQYF
14,-,TRBV5-1,TRBJ2-5,-,TGCGCCAGCAGCTTGGCCAGGAGTTGGGAGACCCAGTACTTC,CASSLARSWETQYF
13,once,TRBV19,TRBJ1-5,-,TGTGCCAGTAGTATACGGGCTAGGGAGCCCCAGCATTTT,CASSIRAREPQHF
17,once,TRBV5-1,TRBJ2-6,TRBD2,TGCGCCAGCAGCGATAGCGGGACCCCCTCTGGGGCCAACGTCCTGACTTTC,CASSDSGTPSGANVLTF
18,-,TRBV19,TRBJ1-2,-,TGTGCCAGTAGTATGGAGGTCGGCAGTCGACTTAATAACTATGGCTACACCTTC,CASSMEVGSRLNNYGYTF
16,-,TRBV4-1,TRBJ2-1,-,TGCGCCAGCAGCCCCCCTTGGCTACGACCTTACAATGAGCAGTTCTTC,CASSPPWLRPYNEQFF
15,few,TRBV19,TRBJ1-5,-,TGTGCCAGTAGTATTCGGGACACTAGCAATCAGCCCCAGCATTTT,CASSIRDTSNQPQHF
18,-,TRBV7-3,TRBJ2-2,TRBD1,TGTGCCAGCAGCTCTCGGGTGGTCGGGACAGGGAACACCGGGGAGCTGTTTTTT,CASSSRVVGTGNTGELFF